This T cell receptor (beta chain) was recorded in a study of PD-L1 blockade in urothelial cancer. About the study: Blood underwent analysis 3 weeks (second dose) and 6 weeks after treatment began.

Sequencing was performed with immunoSEQ multiplex PCR; in TCRdb, only in-frame clones are kept and a portion is missing. The data contain around 56,000 clones, around 84% of them singletons. There are 14 residues in the CDR3. Trimming at V came to 1 base and at J to 5 bases, leaving 5 bases not matched to a gene. Germline V gene data show CDR1 as SNHLY and CDR2 as FYNNEI. Each patient gave between 1 and 8 samples, pretreatment and on-treatment. The source is a man aged 50-59 years with urothelial cancer. The specimen comprised PBMCs, sampled around atezolizumab (anti-PD-L1) treatment. The V call is TRBV2, the J call TRBJ2-7, with TRBD1 matching over 7 bases. Written as DNA, the CDR3 is TGTGCCAGCAGTGAAGACAGGGGAGTTCACGAGCAGTACTTC. It yields the protein CASSEDRGVHEQYF.